The clone carrying this T cell receptor beta chain was counted at least ten times. Trimming removed 6 bases from V and 4 bases from J, with 16 bases in between. In germline, CDR1 is MDHEN, CDR2 SYDVKM. The CDR3 covers 15 residues. This specimen belongs to a study of regulatory T cells in long-lasting Graves disease. Through Arm-PCR of CDR3 regions and iRepertoire HTBI primers, TCR beta libraries were built. TCRdb re-called the multiplex PCR reads through MiXCR, storing one row per CDR3 protein. The table records 500,000 to 700,000 distinct CDR3 sequences, 25% to 35% of them present only once. The time point here: persistent/refractory GD, antithyroid drugs over 5 years with positive TRAb. RNA isolated from PBMCs was used to make the TCR library.

The V gene is TRBV28, the J gene TRBJ1-5; D perhaps matches TRBD1 (5 bases). The sequencing here drew on peripheral blood mononuclear cells (PBMCs), taken when the disease was refractory, from a patient treated with antithyroid drugs. This clonotype was obtained from a female donor with Graves disease. The CDR3 loop is CASSLGRQGNQPQHF. The DNA for the CDR3 is TGTGCCAGCAGCTTGGGGCGGCAGGGTAATCAGCCCCAGCATTTT.